The 2 T cell receptor beta chains presented below share a single source sample, sequenced in a study of blood T cell repertoires in COVID-19. Libraries were prepared by immunoSEQ multiplex PCR; TCRdb keeps only in-frame clonotypes and omits some of them. The sample shows over 150,000 clones, more than 85% of them seen only once. The sequencing sample was made of peripheral blood. The receptors come from a woman aged 80 or older with COVID-19, enrolled during active disease.

The CDR3 is CASSLGSRQTDGYTF. The CDR3 nucleotides read TGCGCCAGCAGCTTGGGATCTAGACAGACCGATGGCTACACCTTC. The chain carries TRBV5-1 and TRBJ1-2; TRBD1 is a possible D gene (5 bases). Germline V gives CDR1 SGHRS, CDR2 YFSETQ. V lost 0 bases and J lost 6, with 15 bases in between. The CDR3 has 15 residues.

The rearrangement links TRBV28 to TRBJ1-2, with D hard to call. CDR3 length: 15 amino acids. The V and J ends lost 4 bases and 0 bases respectively, with 12 bases between them. CDR1 and CDR2 from the germline V gene are MDHEN and SYDVKM. The CDR3 is CASSSISVANYGYTF. CDR3 coding DNA: TGTGCCAGCAGTTCGATCAGCGTAGCTAACTATGGCTACACCTTC.